Each of the 20 T cell receptor beta chains below was sequenced from the same sample in a study of cytomegalovirus exposure and HLA in healthy donors. PCR primers comprised 60 Vbeta and 13 Jbeta primers. Generated by immunoSEQ multiplex PCR, the TCRdb table keeps only in-frame clones and is missing some. The table has under 200,000 clones, around four fifths seen once. The sequencing input was PBMCs. These receptors came from a man aged 25-40 years in good health and CMV-seronegative.

The CDR3 nucleotides are TGTGCCAGCAGCTTGGAACTAGCGTGGGAGCTTGAGCAGTTCTTC. The encoded protein is CASSLELAWELEQFF. This chain joins TRBV5-6 and TRBJ2-1; 7 bases agree with TRBD2. Germline V gene lookup returns CDR1 SGHDT and CDR2 YYEEEE. V lost 0 bases, J lost 9 bases, and 9 bases stayed unmatched. This CDR3 contains 15 residues.

The chain is built from TRBV5-8 and TRBJ2-2; 10 bases are shared with TRBD1. In germline, CDR1 is SGHTS, CDR2 YDEGEE. J was trimmed by 2 bases and V by 0 bases; bases with no gene match: 1. CDR3 length: 16 residues. The CDR3 DNA reads TGTGCCAGCAGCTTGGGGGACAGGGGTAACACCGGGGAGCTGTTTTTT. Encoded protein: CASSLGDRGNTGELFF.

This rearrangement joins TRBV6-1 to TRBJ2-7, with TRBD1 matching over 7 bases. CDR1 MNHNS and CDR2 SASEGT come from the germline V gene. The J segment lost 3 bases and the V segment lost 6 bases, leaving 5 bases of the junction unmatched. This CDR3 has 13 amino acids. The CDR3 DNA reads TGTGCCAGCAGGCCGGGACAGCTCTACGAGCAGTACTTC. Protein: CASRPGQLYEQYF.

The chain carries TRBV28 and TRBJ1-1; weak D call: TRBD1 (6 bases). Trimming took 5 bases from V and 6 from J, leaving 22 bases between them. The germline V gene encodes CDR1 MDHEN and CDR2 SYDVKM. The CDR3 is made up of 16 amino acids. The CDR3 reads CASSNPGQTSTPEAFF. The CDR3 coding sequence is TGTGCCAGCAGTAACCCAGGACAGACATCCACCCCTGAAGCTTTCTTT.

The chain uses TRBV6-1 and TRBJ2-5, with a weak D call TRBD2 (6 bases). Germline V CDR1 and CDR2: MNHNS, SASEGT. V was clipped by 9 bases and J by 4 bases, with 12 bases between them. CDR3 length equals 12 residues. The chain's CDR3 is CASRRGTETQYF. The CDR3 nucleotides are TGTGCCAGTAGACGGGGGACAGAGACCCAGTACTTC.

The DNA of the CDR3 is TGCGCCAGCAACAGGGTTGACAATGAGCAGTTCTTC. Its protein is CASNRVDNEQFF. V and J are TRBV5-1 and TRBJ2-1, with a possible D match to TRBD1 (6 bases). The CDR3 is 12 amino acids. From germline, CDR1 is SGHRS and CDR2 YFSETQ. The V gene lost 6 bases and the J gene lost 5 bases, with 9 bases spanning the gap.

This sequence joins TRBV7-3 and TRBJ2-2; 12 bases are a match to TRBD1. CDR3 size: 17 residues. With 5 bases clipped from V and 5 bases from J, the junction kept 9 bases outside the gene matches. From germline, CDR1 is SGHTA and CDR2 FQGTGA. CDR3 DNA sequence: TGTGCCAGCAGCCAGGGACAGGGGGCTTGGAGGACCGGGGAGCTGTTTTTT. It yields the protein CASSQGQGAWRTGELFF.

This chain connects TRBV7-9 to TRBJ2-5, with 8 bases fitting TRBD2. The V gene end was trimmed by 3 bases and the J gene end by 2 bases; junction bases not matched to a gene: 5. Germline V gene sequence: CDR1 SEHNR, CDR2 FQNEAQ (reference sequence). CDR3 length equals 15 residues. The chain's CDR3 is CASSFNSGKQETQYF. CDR3 bases: TGTGCCAGCAGCTTCAATAGCGGGAAACAAGAGACCCAGTACTTC.

The sample holds one count of this clone. The chain joins TRBV11-3 to TRBJ2-5, with 7 bases aligning to TRBD2. The V gene's germline CDR1 is SGHNT and CDR2 YENEEA. The ends lost 3 bases at V and 5 bases at J; junction bases unmatched: 6. CDR3 size: 14 residues. The CDR3 here is CASSFGGGRETQYF. CDR3 nucleotides: TGTGCCAGCAGCTTTGGGGGAGGGCGGGAGACCCAGTACTTC.

This chain uses TRBV5-1 with TRBJ2-1, with TRBD1 matching over 8 bases. Trimming took 4 bases from V and 4 from J; bases not matched to a gene: 4. The CDR3 has 14 residues. CDR1 and CDR2 (germline): SGHRS, YFSETQ. CDR3 coding DNA: TGCGCCAGCAGCCTGGGACAGGTGTACAATGAGCAGTTCTTC. It encodes CASSLGQVYNEQFF.

The chain joins TRBV30 to TRBJ2-1; unclear D gene. There are 15 residues in the CDR3. Per germline, CDR1 GTSNPN and CDR2 SVGIG (reference sequence). Trimming stripped 0 bases from V and 0 bases from J, with 9 bases between. DNA for the CDR3: TGTGCCTGGAGTGTTACCTCGAGCTCCTACAATGAGCAGTTCTTC. Protein sequence: CAWSVTSSSYNEQFF.

This sequence joins TRBV9 and TRBJ2-1, with D hard to call. The V end was cut by 1 base, the J end by 7 bases, with 3 bases between. The germline gives CDR1 SGDLS, CDR2 YYNGEE. The CDR3 is 11 residues long. CDR3 sequence (DNA): TGTGCCAGCAGCGTACTGAATGAGCAGTTCTTC. Translating it yields CASSVLNEQFF.

V gene TRBV4-2 combines with J gene TRBJ2-1; a weak D match, TRBD1 (5 bases). Trimming removed 1 base from V and 5 bases from J, with 9 bases in between. This CDR3 contains 14 residues. Germline CDR1 LGHNA, CDR2 YNFKEQ. The CDR3 here is CASSQVGHNNEQFF. The CDR3 DNA follows: TGTGCCAGCAGCCAAGTTGGACACAACAATGAGCAGTTCTTC.

This chain uses TRBV19 with TRBJ1-1; 9 bases map to TRBD1. Trimming took 6 bases from V and 4 from J; bases not matched to a gene: 6. The CDR3 is 14 residues long. CDR1 LNHDA and CDR2 SQIVND come from the germline V gene (reference sequence). CDR3 amino acids: CASSHRGLGTEAFF. The CDR3, as DNA: TGTGCCAGTAGCCACAGGGGGCTCGGCACTGAAGCTTTCTTT.

The gene calls are TRBV2 and TRBJ2-1; possibly TRBD2 for D (7 bases). Germline CDR1 SNHLY, CDR2 FYNNEI. This CDR3 region has 14 residues. With 6 bases removed from V and 1 base from J, the gap between germline ends came to 10 bases. The CDR3 reads CASRGGHSYNEQFF. CDR3 DNA sequence: TGTGCCAGCAGGGGGGGGCATTCCTACAATGAGCAGTTCTTC.

V gene TRBV30 combines with J gene TRBJ2-2; D perhaps matches TRBD1 (6 bases). The CDR3 is made up of 14 amino acids. Germline values: CDR1 GTSNPN, CDR2 SVGIG (reference sequence). Between the trimmed V and J ends, which lost 8 bases and 3 bases, there was a span of 16 bases. CDR3 DNA: TGTGCCGTCTTGGGGGCCAGGGACACCGGGGAGCTGTTTTTT. It specifies CAVLGARDTGELFF.

Notes on this clone: Other DNA sequences in the same sample also yield this CDR3. The CDR3 is CASSSRQKNTEAFF. As DNA, the CDR3 is TGTGCCAGCAGTTCGCGACAGAAGAACACTGAAGCTTTCTTT. The V call is TRBV6-5, the J call TRBJ1-1, with a tentative D call TRBD1 (5 bases). The CDR3 consists of 14 residues. V lost 4 bases, J lost 1 base, and 10 bases lay in between. In germline, CDR1 is MNHEY, CDR2 SVGAGI.

The chain links TRBV4-1 to TRBJ2-2, with 7 bases that match TRBD1. After removal of 1 base from V and 3 bases from J, the junction contained 2 bases not matched to a gene. The germline V gene encodes CDR1 MGHRA and CDR2 YSYEKL. This CDR3 is built from 15 residues. In DNA form, the CDR3 reads TGCGCCAGCAGCCAAGCCGACAGGGACACCGGGGAGCTGTTTTTT. It translates to CASSQADRDTGELFF.

The chain uses TRBV4-1 and TRBJ1-4; possibly TRBD1 for D (5 bases). The CDR3 sequence is 14 residues long. Trimming left V 5 bases short and J 3 bases short, with 10 bases between. CDR1 is MGHRA and CDR2 is YSYEKL in the germline V gene. The CDR3 DNA sequence: TGCGCCAGCAGCGGGGGGGTTGCTAATGAAAAACTGTTTTTT. Protein product: CASSGGVANEKLFF.

This clone was found a few times. V and J are TRBV7-2 and TRBJ2-7; 7 nucleotides match TRBD1. The CDR3 sequence is 14 residues long. V gave up 5 bases and J gave up 5 bases; unmatched junction bases: 9. The germline CDR1 and CDR2 sequences are SGHTA and FQGNSA. The CDR3 loop reads CASSRRQGRNEQYF. CDR3 DNA sequence: TGTGCCAGCAGCCGGAGACAGGGCCGCAACGAGCAGTACTTC.